This T cell receptor (beta chain) derives from a study of immune heterogeneity within non-small cell lung tumors. Whole-study context: Squamous cell carcinomas accounted for 4 of the tumors, non-squamous carcinomas for around 10, and 1 was not otherwise specified.

With 32 V and 13 J primers, multiplex PCR amplified the TCR beta CDR3. A single record per CDR3 protein comes from TCRdb applying MiXCR to the multiplex PCR reads. Counted here are a few thousand distinct CDR3 sequences, about 25% occurring once; the ten biggest clones make up about 20%. The CDR3 has 12 amino acids. Germline V gene lookup returns CDR1 SQVTM and CDR2 ANQGSEA. V was pared by 5 bases and J by 5 bases, with 12 bases between. For each sample, template was 600 ng of bulk tumor genomic DNA. From each primary tumor, several far-apart biopsies were obtained during surgery. Curative operations were performed on patients who had untreated, newly diagnosed non-small cell lung cancer. By sample fraction, this clonotype is medium-sized. Its antigen remains unknown. Broader study findings: Some T-cell receptor beta clonotypes occurred at high frequency. These high-frequency clonotypes were largely distinct between individual patients. Correlation analysis showed that local T-cell clonality was moderately but significantly associated with local tumor mutational burden (R approximately 0.33). High-frequency clones unique to single sites coexisted with identical dominant CDR3 beta clonotypes that recurred across tumor sites within a patient.

The J gene is TRBJ1-1, the V gene TRBV29-1; possibly TRBD1 for D (6 bases). The sequence derives from a man in his sixties with non-small cell lung cancer. The sample taken for sequencing was lung tumor tissue. This chain's CDR3 is CSVWGGATEAFF. In DNA form, the CDR3 reads TGCAGCGTTTGGGGGGGGGCGACTGAAGCTTTCTTT.